Below are 2 T cell receptor beta chains sequenced from a single sample in a study of regulatory and conventional T cells in RAG deficiency. Clones were read by immunoSEQ multiplex PCR, and TCRdb kept only the in-frame ones, dropping some. The sample records 9,500 to 15,000 clones, roughly 94% being singletons. Regulatory T cells were sorted from blood as CD4+ CD25-high CD127-low cells. These data were also reused for a study on regulatory T cells. From that study: The primer mix had 52 TRBV and 13 TRBJ primers.

The sequenced material came from CD127- CD25+ CD4+ Tregs sorted from blood. The receptors come from a human donor in good health.

J is TRBJ2-7 and V is TRBV5-4; D perhaps matches TRBD2 (6 bases). The length of the CDR3 is 16 residues. CDR1 is SGHNT and CDR2 is YYREEE in the germline V gene (reference sequence). The germline V and J ends were trimmed by 4 bases and 3 bases, with 20 bases remaining between them. The CDR3 DNA reads TGTGCCAGCAGCCTAACCGGGACTCCGAGGGGCTACGAGCAGTACTTC. Translated, it gives CASSLTGTPRGYEQYF.

V is TRBV5-6 and J is TRBJ1-2, with 9 bases lining up with TRBD1. With 4 bases clipped from V and 4 bases from J, the junction kept 5 bases outside the gene matches. The CDR3 sequence is 14 residues long. Germline V gene data show CDR1 as SGHDT and CDR2 as YYEEEE. The CDR3 protein is CASSRGQGSYGYTF. The DNA for the CDR3 is TGTGCCAGCAGCAGGGGACAGGGCAGCTATGGCTACACCTTC.